This entry describes one T cell receptor beta chain. Assay: immunoSEQ multiplex PCR; the TCRdb copy retains only in-frame clones and omits some. Of some 100,000 clones in the sample, nearly 90% were seen once. The data originate from a study of blood T cell repertoires in COVID-19. Trimming took 5 bases from V and 4 from J; bases not matched to a gene: 6. This CDR3 region has 15 residues. The germline V gene encodes CDR1 MNHEY and CDR2 SVGEGT. The sequenced sample consisted of peripheral blood. The chain combines TRBV6-2 or TRBV6-3 with TRBJ2-1; 9 positions agree with TRBD1. This clonotype was sampled from a woman aged 55-70 years with acute or convalescent COVID-19. CDR3 in amino acids: CASSDRQGGYNEQFF. CDR3 sequence (DNA): TGTGCCAGCAGTGATCGACAGGGGGGTTACAATGAGCAGTTCTTC.